Each of the 15 T cell receptor beta chains below was sequenced from the same sample in a study of blood T cell repertoires in COVID-19. Method: immunoSEQ multiplex PCR; TCRdb's copy keeps in-frame clones and lacks some. The sample shows more than 85,000 clones, around 86% of them seen only once. Material for sequencing was peripheral blood. These receptors originate from an elderly man with acute or convalescent COVID-19.

This chain links TRBV5-1 with TRBJ2-1; possible D gene TRBD1, 5 bases. CDR1 and CDR2 from the germline V gene are SGHRS and YFSETQ. The V gene lost 0 bases and the J gene lost 4 bases, with 11 bases spanning the gap. This CDR3 is 15 amino acids long. The CDR3 sequence is CASSLGRQGYNEQFF. DNA for the CDR3: TGCGCCAGCAGCTTGGGAAGGCAGGGTTACAATGAGCAGTTCTTC.

The V call is TRBV18, the J call TRBJ2-7; the D gene is possibly TRBD2 (6 bases). The V end was cut by 2 bases, the J end by 4 bases, with 21 bases between. Germline V gene lookup returns CDR1 KGHSH and CDR2 LQKENI. This CDR3 has 17 amino acids. CDR3 sequence reads: CASSPGIGSSGGYEQYF. DNA for the CDR3: TGTGCCAGCTCACCAGGGATTGGCAGCTCAGGAGGGTACGAGCAGTACTTC.

The chain carries TRBV24-1 and TRBJ2-7; 9 bases fit TRBD1. The germline gives CDR1 KGHDR, CDR2 SFDVKD. This CDR3 is built from 15 residues. After removal of 3 bases from V and 2 bases from J, the junction contained 4 bases not matched to a gene. The CDR3 bases are TGTGCCACCAGTGATCCCAGGACAGGGGCCTACGAGCAGTACTTC. This gives the protein CATSDPRTGAYEQYF.

In this sample, this clone turned up a few times. The CDR3 region has the DNA TGTGCCAGCTCACCATCCGGGGATAGCAATCAGCCCCAGCATTTT. Translation: CASSPSGDSNQPQHF. V and J are TRBV18 and TRBJ1-5; the D is unclear. The germline V gene has CDR1 KGHSH and CDR2 LQKENI. Trimming stripped 2 bases from V and 0 bases from J, with 8 bases between. The CDR3 spans 15 residues.

V is TRBV28 and J is TRBJ2-5; D may be TRBD2 (6 bases). The V gene lost 6 bases and the J gene lost 1 base, with 15 bases spanning the gap. CDR1 is MDHEN and CDR2 is SYDVKM in the germline V gene. CDR3 length: 15 residues. In DNA form, the CDR3 reads TGTGCCAGCAGCCCCGGGGGAGCGGGCCAAGAGACCCAGTACTTC. Translation gives CASSPGGAGQETQYF. The full variable domain, completed using reference TRBV28 and TRBJ2-5, is DVKVTQSSRYLVKRTGEKVFLECVQDMDHENMFWYRQDPGLGLRLIYFSYDVKMKEKGDIPEGYSVSREKKERFSLILESASTNQTSMYLCASSPGGAGQETQYFGPGTRLLVL.

The chain is built from TRBV6-1 and TRBJ2-3; D is unresolved. The CDR3 consists of 14 residues. V was shortened by 1 base and J by 7 bases, with 12 bases between the two germline ends. Germline V lookup: CDR1 MNHNS, CDR2 SASEGT. The CDR3 bases are TGTGCCAGCAGTGAAGACAGAGTCCCAAATACGCAGTATTTT. Protein product: CASSEDRVPNTQYF.

The chain joins TRBV18 to TRBJ2-5, with TRBD1 matching 9 bases. Trimming took 3 bases from V and 5 from J; bases not matched to a gene: 4. Germline V gene sequence: CDR1 KGHSH, CDR2 LQKENI. The CDR3 is 14 amino acids. The CDR3 sequence: CASSPHRGRETQYF. The DNA for the CDR3 is TGTGCCAGCTCACCGCACAGGGGGCGGGAGACCCAGTACTTC.

The genes are TRBV2 and TRBJ1-4, with D hard to call. Deletions cut 2 bases from V and 8 bases from J, with 15 bases between. The CDR3 contains 15 residues. CDR1 and CDR2 (germline): SNHLY, FYNNEI. The CDR3 here is CASSEYRPEGEKLFF. CDR3 bases: TGTGCCAGCAGTGAATACCGACCCGAGGGCGAAAAACTGTTTTTT. Full variable domain (rest looked up from reference TRBV2 and TRBJ1-4): EPEVTQTPSHQVTQMGQEVILRCVPISNHLYFYWYRQILGQKVEFLVSFYNNEISEKSEIFDDQFSVERPDGSNFTLKIRSTKLEDSAMYFCASSEYRPEGEKLFFGSGTQLSVL.

The J gene is TRBJ1-2, the V gene TRBV7-9; the D is unclear. The V gene lost 2 bases and the J gene lost 6 bases, with 7 bases spanning the gap. Germline assignment: CDR1 SEHNR and CDR2 FQNEAQ (reference sequence). This CDR3 spans 12 amino acids. The CDR3 DNA reads TGTGCCAGCAGCTTACAGGAAGATGGCTACACCTTC. This sequence encodes CASSLQEDGYTF.

The chain is built from TRBV6-6 and TRBJ1-5; D call uncertain. V lost 5 bases, J lost 0 bases, and 17 bases lay in between. The CDR3 contains 17 residues. Germline V gene data show CDR1 as MNHNY and CDR2 as SVGAGI (reference sequence). This CDR3 is CASSLRTESYSNQPQHF. DNA for the CDR3: TGTGCCAGCAGTCTTCGAACTGAGTCCTATAGCAATCAGCCCCAGCATTTT.

The rearrangement links TRBV14 to TRBJ1-1; 11 nucleotides agree with TRBD1. The CDR3 covers 16 residues. Germline V gene data show CDR1 as SGHDN and CDR2 as FVKESK. With V trimmed by 4 bases and J by 4 bases, 8 bases remained unmatched. The CDR3 DNA reads TGTGCCAGCAGCCTTATCCCCGGACAGGGGGCCACTGAAGCTTTCTTT. Amino acids: CASSLIPGQGATEAFF.

The rearrangement links TRBV2 to TRBJ1-4; 8 positions match TRBD1. Germline CDR1 and CDR2: SNHLY and FYNNEI. This CDR3 comprises 15 residues. Trimming cost V 5 bases and J 7 bases; bases outside gene matches: 9. The DNA for the CDR3 is TGTGCCAGCAGTTCCGACAGGGGCTTATCTGAAAAACTGTTTTTT. Protein: CASSSDRGLSEKLFF.

The chain is built from TRBV12-3 or TRBV12-4 and TRBJ2-5; 7 bases match TRBD1. This CDR3 contains 13 residues. Trimming removed 4 bases from V and 3 bases from J; junction bases left unmatched: 2. The CDR3, as DNA: TGTGCCAGCAGTTCCGGGACAGAAGAGACCCAGTACTTC. Translation: CASSSGTEETQYF.

This chain links TRBV25-1 with TRBJ1-1; D might be TRBD1 (6 bases). V was trimmed by 7 bases and J by 0 bases, leaving 9 bases between them. There are 13 residues in the CDR3. CDR1 is MGHDK, CDR2 SYGVNS, per germline. DNA of the CDR3: TGTGCCAGCATTGGGACACTGAACACTGAAGCTTTCTTT. It encodes CASIGTLNTEAFF.

The genes are TRBV11-2 and TRBJ2-7, with 7 positions matching TRBD2. The germline V gene encodes CDR1 SGHAT and CDR2 FQNNGV. With 3 bases clipped from V and 5 bases from J, the junction kept 1 base outside the gene matches. CDR3 length: 12 residues. The CDR3 loop is CASSFAGDEQYF. CDR3 bases: TGTGCCAGCAGCTTCGCGGGAGACGAGCAGTACTTC.